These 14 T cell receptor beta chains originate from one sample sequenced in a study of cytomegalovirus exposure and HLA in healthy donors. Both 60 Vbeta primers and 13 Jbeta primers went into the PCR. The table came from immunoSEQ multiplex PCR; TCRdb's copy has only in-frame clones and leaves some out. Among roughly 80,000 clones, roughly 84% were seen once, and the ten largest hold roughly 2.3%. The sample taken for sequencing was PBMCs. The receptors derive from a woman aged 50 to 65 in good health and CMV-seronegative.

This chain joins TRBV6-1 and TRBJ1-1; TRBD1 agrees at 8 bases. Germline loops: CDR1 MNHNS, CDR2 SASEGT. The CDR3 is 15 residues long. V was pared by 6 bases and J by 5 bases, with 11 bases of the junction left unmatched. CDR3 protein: CASRSSQGALTEAFF. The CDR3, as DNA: TGTGCCAGCAGGTCCTCTCAGGGGGCGCTAACTGAAGCTTTCTTT.

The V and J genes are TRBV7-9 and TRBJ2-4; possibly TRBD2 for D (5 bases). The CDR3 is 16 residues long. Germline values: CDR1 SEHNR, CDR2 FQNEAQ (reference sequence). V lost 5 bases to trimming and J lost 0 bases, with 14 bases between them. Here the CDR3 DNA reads TGTGCCAGCAGCCCCCGGACTGAACTAGCCAAAAACATTCAGTACTTC. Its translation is CASSPRTELAKNIQYF.

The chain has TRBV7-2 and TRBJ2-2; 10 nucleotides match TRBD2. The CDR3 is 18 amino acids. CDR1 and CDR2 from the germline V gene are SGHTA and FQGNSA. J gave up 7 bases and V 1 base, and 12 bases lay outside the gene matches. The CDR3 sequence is CASSLGPAGGPENGELFF. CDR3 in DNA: TGTGCCAGCAGCTTAGGCCCAGCGGGGGGGCCCGAGAACGGGGAGCTGTTTTTT.

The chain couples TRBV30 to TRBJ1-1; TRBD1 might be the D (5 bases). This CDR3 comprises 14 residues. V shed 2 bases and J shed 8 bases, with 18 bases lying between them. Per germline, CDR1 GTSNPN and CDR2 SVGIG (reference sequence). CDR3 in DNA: TGTGCCTGGAGTACGGGGGACGCCGGAGGGGAAGCTTTCTTT. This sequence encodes CAWSTGDAGGEAFF.

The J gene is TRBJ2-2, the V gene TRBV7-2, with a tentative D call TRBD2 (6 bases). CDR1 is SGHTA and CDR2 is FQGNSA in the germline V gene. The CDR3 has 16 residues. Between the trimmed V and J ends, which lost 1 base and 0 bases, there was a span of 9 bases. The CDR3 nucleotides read TGTGCCAGCAGCTTAGATGGAGGGTCGAACACCGGGGAGCTGTTTTTT. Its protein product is CASSLDGGSNTGELFF.

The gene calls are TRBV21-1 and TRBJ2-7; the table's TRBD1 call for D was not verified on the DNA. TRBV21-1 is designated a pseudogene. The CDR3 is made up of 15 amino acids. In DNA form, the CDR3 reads TGTGCCAGCAGCCCTCGGGACAGCGGATCCTACGAGCAGTACGTC. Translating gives CASSPRDSGSYEQYV.

Here the CDR3 reads CASSYQGSGANVLTF. In DNA form, the CDR3 reads TGTGCCAGCTCATACCAGGGGTCAGGGGCCAACGTCCTGACTTTC. The chain employs TRBV2 and TRBJ2-6; TRBD1 might be the D (6 bases). Trimming left V 8 bases short and J 4 bases short, with 15 bases between. Germline CDR1 is SNHLY and CDR2 is FYNNEI. The CDR3 extends over 15 amino acids. The full variable domain, completed using reference TRBV2 and TRBJ2-6, is EPEVTQTPSHQVTQMGQEVILRCVPISNHLYFYWYRQILGQKVEFLVSFYNNEISEKSEIFDDQFSVERPDGSNFTLKIRSTKLEDSAMYFCASSYQGSGANVLTFGAGSRLTVL.

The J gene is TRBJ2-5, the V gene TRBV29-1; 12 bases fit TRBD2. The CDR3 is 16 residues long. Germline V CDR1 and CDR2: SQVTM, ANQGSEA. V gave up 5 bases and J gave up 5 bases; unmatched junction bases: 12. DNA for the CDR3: TGCAGCGTTACGGGGGTGACTAGCGGGAGAACTGAGACCCAGTACTTC. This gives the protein CSVTGVTSGRTETQYF.

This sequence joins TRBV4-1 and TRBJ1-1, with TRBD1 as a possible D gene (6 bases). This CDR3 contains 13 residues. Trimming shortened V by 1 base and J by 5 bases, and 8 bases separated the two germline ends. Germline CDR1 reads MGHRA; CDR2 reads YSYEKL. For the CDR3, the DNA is TGCGCCAGCAGCCAAGTAGGGGGAACTGAAGCTTTCTTT. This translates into CASSQVGGTEAFF.

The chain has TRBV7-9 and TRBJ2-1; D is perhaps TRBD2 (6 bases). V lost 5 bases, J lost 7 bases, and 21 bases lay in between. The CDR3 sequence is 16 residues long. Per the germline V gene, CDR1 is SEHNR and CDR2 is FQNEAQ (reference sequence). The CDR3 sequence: CASSAGMRVRGNEQFF. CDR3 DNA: TGTGCCAGCAGCGCCGGGATGCGGGTCCGGGGGAATGAGCAGTTCTTC.

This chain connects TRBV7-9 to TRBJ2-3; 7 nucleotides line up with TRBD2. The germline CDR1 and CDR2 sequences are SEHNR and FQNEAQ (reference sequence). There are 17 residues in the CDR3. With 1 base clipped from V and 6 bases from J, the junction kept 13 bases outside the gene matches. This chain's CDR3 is CASSLGERTSQADTQYF. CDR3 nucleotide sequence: TGTGCCAGCAGCTTAGGCGAAAGGACTAGTCAGGCGGATACGCAGTATTTT.

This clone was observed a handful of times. The CDR3 DNA follows: TGTGCCAGCAGGGGCGAAAGCTCCTACAATGAGCAGTTCTTC. It specifies CASRGESSYNEQFF. The chain employs TRBV7-2 and TRBJ2-1; D gene unclear. The CDR3 is 14 amino acids. Trimming shortened V by 6 bases and J by 0 bases, and 9 bases separated the two germline ends. Germline V lookup: CDR1 SGHTA, CDR2 FQGNSA.

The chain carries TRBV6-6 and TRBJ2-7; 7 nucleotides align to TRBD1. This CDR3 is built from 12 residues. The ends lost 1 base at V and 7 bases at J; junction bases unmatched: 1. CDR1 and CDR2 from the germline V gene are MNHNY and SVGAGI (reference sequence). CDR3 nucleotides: TGTGCCAGCAGTTACTTGGGACAGGAGCAGTACTTC. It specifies CASSYLGQEQYF.

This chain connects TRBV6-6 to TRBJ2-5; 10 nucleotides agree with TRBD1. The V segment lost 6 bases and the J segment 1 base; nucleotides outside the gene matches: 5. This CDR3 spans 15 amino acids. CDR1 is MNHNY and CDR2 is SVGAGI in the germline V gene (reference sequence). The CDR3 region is CASRGTGAPQETQYF. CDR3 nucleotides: TGTGCCAGCAGAGGGACAGGGGCTCCCCAAGAGACCCAGTACTTC.